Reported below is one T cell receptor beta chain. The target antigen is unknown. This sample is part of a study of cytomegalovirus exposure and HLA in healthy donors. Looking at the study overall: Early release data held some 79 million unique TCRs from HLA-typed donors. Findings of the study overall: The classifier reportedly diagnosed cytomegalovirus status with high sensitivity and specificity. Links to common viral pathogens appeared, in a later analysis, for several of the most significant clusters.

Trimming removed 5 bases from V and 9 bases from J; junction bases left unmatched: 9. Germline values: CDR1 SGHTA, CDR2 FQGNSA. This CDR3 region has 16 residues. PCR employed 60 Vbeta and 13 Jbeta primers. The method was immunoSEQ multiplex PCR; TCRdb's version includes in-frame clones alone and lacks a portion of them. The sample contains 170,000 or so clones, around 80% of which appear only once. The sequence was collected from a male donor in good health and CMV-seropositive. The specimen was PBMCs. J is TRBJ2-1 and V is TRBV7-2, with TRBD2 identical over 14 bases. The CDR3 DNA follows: TGTGCCAGCAGCCTGACTAGCGGGAGGGCCGGGGGTGAGCAGTTCTTC. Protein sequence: CASSLTSGRAGGEQFF.